Described below is a single TCR beta chain sequence and its context. Sorting used thawed, overnight-rested PBMC stained with anti-CD3, a viability dye and GMM-loaded CD1B tetramer. CD1B tetramers were loaded with Rhodococcus equi-derived C32 glucose monomycolate. From each donor, some 96,000 tetramer-negative cells were sorted. The data belong to a study of T cells in tuberculosis. Germline V gives CDR1 SGHNT, CDR2 YENEEA. This CDR3 has 15 residues. V shed 5 bases and J shed 2 bases, with 15 bases lying between them. Here immunoSEQ multiplex PCR was the method, and the copy in TCRdb shows in-frame clones only, minus some. The sample has tens of thousands of clones, approximately 81% seen once.

This rearrangement joins TRBV11-3 to TRBJ1-1, with a tentative D call TRBD1 (5 bases). The clonotype was recovered from an adult woman with latent tuberculosis. Sequences were obtained from CD1b-GMM tetramer-negative cells sorted from PBMCs. As DNA, the CDR3 is TGTGCCAGCAGCCCGTGGGGGGAGGCAAACACTGAAGCTTTCTTT. Translation gives CASSPWGEANTEAFF.